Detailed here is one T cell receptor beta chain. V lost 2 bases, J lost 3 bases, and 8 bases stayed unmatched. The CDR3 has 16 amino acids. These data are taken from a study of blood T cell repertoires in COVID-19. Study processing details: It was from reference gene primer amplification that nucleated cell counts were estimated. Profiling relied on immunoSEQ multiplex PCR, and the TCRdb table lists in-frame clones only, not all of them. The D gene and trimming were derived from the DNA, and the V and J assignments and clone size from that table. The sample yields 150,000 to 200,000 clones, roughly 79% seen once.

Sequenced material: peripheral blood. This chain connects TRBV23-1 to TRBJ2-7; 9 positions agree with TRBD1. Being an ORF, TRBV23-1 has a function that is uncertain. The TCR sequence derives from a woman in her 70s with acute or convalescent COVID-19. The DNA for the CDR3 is TGCGCCAGCAGTCAACCAACGGGACAGGGAAGCTACGAGCAGTACTTC. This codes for CASSQPTGQGSYEQYF.